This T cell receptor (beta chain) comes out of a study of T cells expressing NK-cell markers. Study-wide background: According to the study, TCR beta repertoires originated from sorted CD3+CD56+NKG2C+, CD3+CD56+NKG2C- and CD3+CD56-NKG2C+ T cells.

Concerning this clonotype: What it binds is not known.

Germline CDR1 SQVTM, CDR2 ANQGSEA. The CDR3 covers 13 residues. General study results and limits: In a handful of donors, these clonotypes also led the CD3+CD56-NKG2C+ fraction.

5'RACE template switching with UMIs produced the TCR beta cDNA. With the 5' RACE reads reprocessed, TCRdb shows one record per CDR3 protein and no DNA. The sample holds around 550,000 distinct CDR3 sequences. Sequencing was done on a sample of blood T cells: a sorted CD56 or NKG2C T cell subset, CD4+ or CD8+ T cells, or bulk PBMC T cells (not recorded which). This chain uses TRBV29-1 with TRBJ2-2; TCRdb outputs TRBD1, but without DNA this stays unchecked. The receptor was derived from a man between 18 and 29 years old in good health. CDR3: CSVDKRESGELFF.